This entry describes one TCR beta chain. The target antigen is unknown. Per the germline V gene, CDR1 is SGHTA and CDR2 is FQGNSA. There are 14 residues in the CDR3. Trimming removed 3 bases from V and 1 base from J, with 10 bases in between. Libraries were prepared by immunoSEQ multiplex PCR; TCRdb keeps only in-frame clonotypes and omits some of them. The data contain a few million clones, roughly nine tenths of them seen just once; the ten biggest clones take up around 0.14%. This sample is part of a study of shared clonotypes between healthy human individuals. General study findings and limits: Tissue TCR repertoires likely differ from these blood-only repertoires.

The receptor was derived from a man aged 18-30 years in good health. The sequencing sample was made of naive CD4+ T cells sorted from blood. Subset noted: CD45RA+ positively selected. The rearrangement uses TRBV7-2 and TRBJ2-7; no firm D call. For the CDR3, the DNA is TGTGCCAGCAGCTTCGGTGGCTATTCCTACGAGCAGTACTTC. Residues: CASSFGGYSYEQYF.